The next 17 T cell receptor beta chains were all read from a single sample in a study of T cell responses to AZD1222 COVID-19 vaccine. The table came from immunoSEQ multiplex PCR; TCRdb's copy has only in-frame clones and leaves some out. The repertoire holds approximately 130,000 clones, 93% seen once, with more than 0.7% in the top ten. Sequencing was performed on peripheral blood, taken on day 0 of AZD1222 vaccination. Receptors were obtained from an adult in good health.

The chain recombines TRBV24-1 with TRBJ2-3; the D gene is possibly TRBD1 (7 bases). This CDR3 contains 14 residues. Trimming took 9 bases from V and 5 from J, leaving 17 bases between them. The V gene's germline CDR1 is KGHDR and CDR2 SFDVKD. The CDR3 spells CATGTGVSGDTQYF. CDR3 in DNA: TGTGCCACCGGAACAGGGGTTAGCGGAGATACGCAGTATTTT.

The genes are TRBV7-8 and TRBJ2-3; D uncertain. The V end lost 3 bases, the J end lost 3 bases, and 16 bases lay between the germline ends. The germline gives CDR1 SGHVS, CDR2 FQNEAQ. The CDR3 totals 16 residues. The CDR3 sequence: CASSFSPVVGTDTQYF. The CDR3 DNA reads as TGTGCCAGCAGCTTCTCCCCGGTGGTAGGAACAGATACGCAGTATTTT.

This sequence joins TRBV20-1 and TRBJ2-5; D not certain. Germline loops: CDR1 DFQATT, CDR2 SNEGSKA (reference sequence). This CDR3 region has 10 residues. The V end lost 6 bases, the J end lost 7 bases, and 9 bases lay between the germline ends. CDR3 sequence (DNA): TGCAGTGCCACCCGAACGACCCAGTACTTC. Amino acids: CSATRTTQYF.

J is TRBJ2-5 and V is TRBV7-9; 9 nucleotides line up with TRBD2. Unmatched junction bases numbered 7, after V lost 3 bases and J lost 5 bases. The CDR3 is 15 residues long. Germline loops: CDR1 SEHNR, CDR2 FQNEAQ (reference sequence). CDR3 sequence: CASSLKGGGAETQYF. The CDR3 nucleotides read TGTGCCAGCAGCTTGAAAGGCGGGGGGGCGGAGACCCAGTACTTC.

The chain has TRBV19 and TRBJ1-1; TRBD1 matches at 12 bases. V lost 4 bases and J lost 7; bases outside the gene matches: 7. The CDR3 is 15 residues long. Germline V lookup: CDR1 LNHDA, CDR2 SQIVND (reference sequence). The CDR3 bases are TGTGCCAGTAGTACGGGACAGGGGGCGCCTAGTGAAGCTTTCTTT. Translating gives CASSTGQGAPSEAFF. The whole variable domain, filled in from reference TRBV19 and TRBJ1-1, reads DGGITQSPKYLFRKEGQNVTLSCEQNLNHDAMYWYRQDPGQGLRLIYYSQIVNDFQKGDIAEGYSVSREKKESFPLTVTSAQKNPTAFYLCASSTGQGAPSEAFFGQGTRLTVV.

The chain is built from TRBV19 and TRBJ1-1; D remains unclear. Germline V gene lookup returns CDR1 LNHDA and CDR2 SQIVND (reference sequence). The CDR3 has 14 residues. V lost 4 bases, J lost 0 bases, and 9 bases lay in between. Here the CDR3 DNA reads TGTGCCAGTAGTACCCAATTCTTGAACACTGAAGCTTTCTTT. It encodes CASSTQFLNTEAFF.

The chain recombines TRBV5-1 with TRBJ1-2, with TRBD1 as a possible D gene (5 bases). The CDR3 has 14 residues. Trimming removed 3 bases at V and 1 base at J, with 10 bases between. CDR1 is SGHRS, CDR2 YFSETQ, per germline. CDR3 nucleotides: TGCGCCAGCAGCTGGGACGGAAATAACTATGGCTACACCTTC. Its translation is CASSWDGNNYGYTF.

V is TRBV5-6 and J is TRBJ1-2, with D possibly TRBD1 on 6 matching bases. The CDR3 length is 17 residues. V dropped 4 bases and J dropped 2 bases, with 21 bases sitting between them. Germline V CDR1 and CDR2: SGHDT, YYEEEE. The CDR3 protein is CASSPFRGDGWNYGYTF. CDR3 nucleotide sequence: TGTGCCAGCAGCCCGTTCAGGGGCGACGGGTGGAACTATGGCTACACCTTC.

The CDR3 region has the DNA TGCGCCAGCAGCTTTCAGGGTTTAGGGTCTGGAAACACCATATATTTT. This sequence encodes CASSFQGLGSGNTIYF. V and J are TRBV5-1 and TRBJ1-3, with a weak D call TRBD1 (5 bases). The CDR3 length is 16 residues. Trimming pared 2 bases from V and 1 base from J, leaving 13 bases between. CDR1 SGHRS and CDR2 YFSETQ come from the germline V gene. Full variable domain (remainder filled in from reference TRBV5-1 and TRBJ1-3): KAGVTQTPRYLIKTRGQQVTLSCSPISGHRSVSWYQQTPGQGLQFLFEYFSETQRNKGNFPGRFSGRQFSNSRSEMNVSTLELGDSALYLCASSFQGLGSGNTIYFGEGSWLTVV.

The V gene is TRBV10-3, the J gene TRBJ2-7; TRBD2 matches 9 bases. The CDR3 length is 14 residues. CDR1 and CDR2 from the germline V gene are ENHRY and SYGVKD. With 2 bases clipped from V and 6 bases from J, the junction kept 5 bases outside the gene matches. CDR3 region: CAISEILAGSEQYF. In DNA form, the CDR3 reads TGTGCCATCAGTGAGATCCTAGCGGGGAGCGAGCAGTACTTC.

This sequence joins TRBV6-5 and TRBJ1-2; 7 nucleotides align to TRBD1. V dropped 2 bases and J dropped 5; count of bases not matched to a gene: 5. This CDR3 has 14 amino acids. Germline V CDR1 and CDR2: MNHEY, SVGAGI. CDR3 residues: CASSYLDRFYGYTF. The CDR3 nucleotides read TGTGCCAGCAGTTACCTGGACAGGTTTTATGGCTACACCTTC.

The V call is TRBV12-5, the J call TRBJ1-3; 7 bases line up with TRBD1. The junction had 4 bases not matched to a gene; V was cut back by 7 bases and J by 4 bases. CDR1 is LGHNT, CDR2 FRNRAP, per germline. This CDR3 comprises 13 residues. CDR3 loop: CASARTGGNTIYF. In nucleotides, the CDR3 is TGTGCTAGTGCCAGGACAGGAGGAAACACCATATATTTT.

This clone showed up just a few times. The genes are TRBV7-9 and TRBJ2-7; weak D call: TRBD1 (6 bases). The CDR3 is 12 amino acids. The germline CDR1 and CDR2 sequences are SEHNR and FQNEAQ (reference sequence). V gave up 8 bases and J gave up 2 bases, with 10 bases separating them. For the CDR3, the DNA is TGTGCCAGCGGAGGACAGACCTACGAGCAGTACTTC. Translating gives CASGGQTYEQYF.

V gene TRBV7-6 combines with J gene TRBJ2-5, with TRBD1 identical over 8 bases. The CDR3 covers 14 residues. J gave up 5 bases and V 5 bases, and 7 bases lay outside the gene matches. CDR1 and CDR2 (germline): SGHVS, FNYEAQ. CDR3 residues: CASSGRTGSETQYF. DNA of the CDR3: TGTGCCAGCAGCGGACGGACAGGGTCGGAGACCCAGTACTTC.

This chain joins TRBV11-3 and TRBJ2-1; 10 nucleotides align to TRBD2. The V gene end was trimmed by 2 bases and the J gene end by 6 bases; junction bases not matched to a gene: 7. The CDR3 length is 16 residues. Germline V gene sequence: CDR1 SGHNT, CDR2 YENEEA. For the CDR3, the DNA is TGTGCCAGCAGCTTAACCCCTAGCGGGGGATTCAATGAGCAGTTCTTC. Protein product: CASSLTPSGGFNEQFF.

The genes are TRBV2 and TRBJ1-5; D ambiguous. Germline CDR1 SNHLY, CDR2 FYNNEI. The ends were cut back, 2 bases at V and 0 bases at J, with 8 bases in the middle. CDR3 length: 15 amino acids. The CDR3 bases are TGTGCCAGCAGTGAATCCGACGGTAGCAATCAGCCCCAGCATTTT. This translates into CASSESDGSNQPQHF.

This clone has only a few counts. V usage is TRBV12-3 or TRBV12-4 and J usage is TRBJ1-1; no reliable D call. Between the trimmed V and J ends, which lost 3 bases and 11 bases, there was a span of 16 bases. The CDR3 has 13 amino acids. The CDR3 spells CASSFERLGRAFF. Written as DNA, the CDR3 is TGTGCCAGCAGTTTCGAGCGGCTGGGAAGGGCTTTCTTT.